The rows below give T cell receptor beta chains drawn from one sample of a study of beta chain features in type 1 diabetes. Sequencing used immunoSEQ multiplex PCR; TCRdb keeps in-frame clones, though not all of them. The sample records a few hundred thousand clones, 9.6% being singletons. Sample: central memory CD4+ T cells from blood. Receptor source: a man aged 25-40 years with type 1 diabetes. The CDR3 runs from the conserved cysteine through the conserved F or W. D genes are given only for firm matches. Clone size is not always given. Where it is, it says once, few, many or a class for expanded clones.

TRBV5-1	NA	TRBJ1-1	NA	TGCGCCAGCAGCTTCGGACCTGAAGCTTTCTTT	CASSFGPEAFF
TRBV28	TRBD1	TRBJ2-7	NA	TGTGCCAGCAGTTCCCCCCAGGGGGCGCGGTACGAGCAGTACTTC	CASSSPQGARYEQYF
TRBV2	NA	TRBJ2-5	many	TGTGCCAGCAGTGAGTACAGGGCGGAGACCCAGTACTTC	CASSEYRAETQYF
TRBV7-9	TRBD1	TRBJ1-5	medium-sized	TGTGCCAGCAGCTTAGACAGGGGGGCGCCCCAGCATTTT	CASSLDRGAPQHF
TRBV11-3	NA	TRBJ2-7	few	TGTGCCAGCAGCTTAAGGTCAGGGCCGTACGAGCAGTACTTC	CASSLRSGPYEQYF
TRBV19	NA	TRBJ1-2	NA	TGTGCCAGTAGTATTGGGGACCGCTACCCACTGGGCTATGGCTACACCTTC	CASSIGDRYPLGYGYTF
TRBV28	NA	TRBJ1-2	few	TGTGCCAGCAGTGGCGGGGCCTATGGCTACACCTTC	CASSGGAYGYTF
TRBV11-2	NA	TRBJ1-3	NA	TGTGCCAGCAGCCACCACGAGGGACGGACTGGAAACACCATATATTTT	CASSHHEGRTGNTIYF
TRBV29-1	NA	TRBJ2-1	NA	TGCAGCGTTGAAAGGGGGACGGGATACAATGAGCAGTTCTTC	CSVERGTGYNEQFF
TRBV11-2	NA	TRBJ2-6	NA	TGTGCCAGCAGCTCCCCTGCTGGGGCCAACGTCCTGACTTTC	CASSSPAGANVLTF
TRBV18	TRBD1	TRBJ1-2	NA	TGTGCCAGCTCAGCCGACAGGGTTGGCTATGGCTACACCTTC	CASSADRVGYGYTF
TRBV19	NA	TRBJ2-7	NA	TGTGCCAGTAGTATCGGAGGTGAGACAGAACAGAAGTACTATACCTACGAGCAGTACTTC	CASSIGGETEQKYYTYEQYF
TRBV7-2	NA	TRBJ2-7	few	TGTGCCAGCAGCTCGATCCGGGGTCGATTGTCCTACGAGCAGTACTTC	CASSSIRGRLSYEQYF
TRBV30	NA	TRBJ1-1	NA	TGTGCCTGGACCGGTCAGGGTTACACTGAAGCTTTCTTT	CAWTGQGYTEAFF
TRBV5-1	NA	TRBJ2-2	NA	TGCGCCAGCAGCTTGGTCGCGCTAGGGGCCGGGGAGCTGTTTTTT	CASSLVALGAGELFF
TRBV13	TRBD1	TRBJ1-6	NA	TGTGCCAGCAGCTCATGGACAGGGGGCAATTCACCCCTCCACTTT	CASSSWTGGNSPLHF
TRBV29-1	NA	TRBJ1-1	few	TGCAGCGCAACGACAGGTCCTAACACTGAAGCTTTCTTT	CSATTGPNTEAFF
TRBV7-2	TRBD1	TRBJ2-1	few	TGTGCCAGCAGCCCCAGGACAGGGGGCTCCCGGGGCGGTGAGCAGTTCTTC	CASSPRTGGSRGGEQFF
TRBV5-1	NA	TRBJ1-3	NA	TGCGCCAGCAGCAAGGACAGTGTGGGAGTGGGATCTGGAAACACCATATATTTT	CASSKDSVGVGSGNTIYF
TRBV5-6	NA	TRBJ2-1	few	TGTGCCAGCAGCCCTCGACAGGACTCCTACAATGAGCAGTTCTTC	CASSPRQDSYNEQFF